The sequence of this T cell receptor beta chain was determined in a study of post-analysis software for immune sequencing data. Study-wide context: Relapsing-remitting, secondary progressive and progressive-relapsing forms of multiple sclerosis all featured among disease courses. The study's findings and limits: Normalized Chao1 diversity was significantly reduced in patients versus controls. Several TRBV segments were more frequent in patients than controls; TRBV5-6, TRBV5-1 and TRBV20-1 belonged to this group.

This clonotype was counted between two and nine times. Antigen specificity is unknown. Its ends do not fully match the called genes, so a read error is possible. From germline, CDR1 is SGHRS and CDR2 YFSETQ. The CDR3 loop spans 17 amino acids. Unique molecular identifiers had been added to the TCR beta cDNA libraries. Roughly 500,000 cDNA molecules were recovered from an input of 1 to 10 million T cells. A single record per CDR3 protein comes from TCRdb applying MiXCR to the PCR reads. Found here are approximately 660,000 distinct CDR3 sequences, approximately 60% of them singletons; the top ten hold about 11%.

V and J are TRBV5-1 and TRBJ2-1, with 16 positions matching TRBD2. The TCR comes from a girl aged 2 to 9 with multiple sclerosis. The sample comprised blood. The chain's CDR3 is CASSFGTSGGGYNEQFF. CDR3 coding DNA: TGCGCCAGCAGCTTCGGGACTAGCGGGGGGGGATACAACGAGCAGTTCTTC.